This record looks at one T cell receptor (beta chain) sequence and its context. Its antigen remains unknown. This CDR3 has 15 residues. Germline CDR1 reads SEHNR; CDR2 reads FQNEAQ (reference sequence). V was clipped by 6 bases and J by 4 bases, with 16 bases between them. TCRdb keeps only in-frame clones here, not all; method: immunoSEQ multiplex PCR. The sample includes more than 95,000 clones, around 81% of them seen just once. The sample's time point: blood 2 weeks post-SBRT. Treatment described: 15 Gy SBRT to primary tumor, nephrectomy 4 weeks later. The source of the sample is a study of radiation and T cells in renal cell carcinoma. Whole-study results and caveats: Without pretreatment biopsies, baseline tumor clonotype presence was undetermined.

The sample consisted of blood, taken from a patient whose treatment included radiotherapy and nephrectomy. V and J are TRBV7-9 and TRBJ2-1; tentatively, D is TRBD1 (6 bases). The TCR comes from a man aged 45-65 years with renal cell carcinoma. In DNA, the CDR3 is TGTGCCAGCAGGCAAGACAGGTGGGCATACAATGAGCAGTTCTTC. This sequence encodes CASRQDRWAYNEQFF.